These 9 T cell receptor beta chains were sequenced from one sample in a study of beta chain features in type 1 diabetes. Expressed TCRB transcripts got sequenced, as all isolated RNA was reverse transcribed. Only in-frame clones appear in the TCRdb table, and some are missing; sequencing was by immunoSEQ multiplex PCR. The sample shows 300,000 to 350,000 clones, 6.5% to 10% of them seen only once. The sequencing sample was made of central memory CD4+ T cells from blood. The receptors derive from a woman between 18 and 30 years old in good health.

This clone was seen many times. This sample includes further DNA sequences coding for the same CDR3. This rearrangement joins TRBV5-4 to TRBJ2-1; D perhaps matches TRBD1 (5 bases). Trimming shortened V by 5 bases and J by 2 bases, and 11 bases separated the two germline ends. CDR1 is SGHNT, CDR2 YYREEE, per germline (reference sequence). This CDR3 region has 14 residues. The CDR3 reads CASSPDTTYNEQFF. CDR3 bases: TGTGCCAGCAGTCCGGACACGACCTACAATGAGCAGTTCTTC. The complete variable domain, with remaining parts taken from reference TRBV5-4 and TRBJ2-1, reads ETGVTQSPTHLIKTRGQQVTLRCSSQSGHNTVSWYQQALGQGPQFIFQYYREEENGRGNFPPRFSGLQFPNYSSELNVNALELDDSALYLCASSPDTTYNEQFFGPGTRLTVL.

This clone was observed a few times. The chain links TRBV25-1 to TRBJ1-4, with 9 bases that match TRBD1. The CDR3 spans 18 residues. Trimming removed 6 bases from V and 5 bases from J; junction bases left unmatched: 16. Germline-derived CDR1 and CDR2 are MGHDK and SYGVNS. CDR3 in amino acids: CASSPLSGQGAGNEKLFF. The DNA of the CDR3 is TGTGCCAGCAGCCCTCTCTCGGGACAGGGCGCGGGGAATGAAAAACTGTTTTTT. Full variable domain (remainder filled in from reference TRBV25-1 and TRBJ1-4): EADIYQTPRYLVIGTGKKITLECSQTMGHDKMYWYQQDPGMELHLIHYSYGVNSTEKGDLSSESTVSRIRTEHFPLTLESARPSHTSQYLCASSPLSGQGAGNEKLFFGSGTQLSVL.

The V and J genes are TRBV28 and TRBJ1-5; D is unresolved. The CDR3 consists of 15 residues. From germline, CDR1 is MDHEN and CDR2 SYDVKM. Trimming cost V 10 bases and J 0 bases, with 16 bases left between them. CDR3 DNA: TGTGCCATACATCGCGGCCTCTATAGCAATCAGCCCCAGCATTTT. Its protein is CAIHRGLYSNQPQHF.

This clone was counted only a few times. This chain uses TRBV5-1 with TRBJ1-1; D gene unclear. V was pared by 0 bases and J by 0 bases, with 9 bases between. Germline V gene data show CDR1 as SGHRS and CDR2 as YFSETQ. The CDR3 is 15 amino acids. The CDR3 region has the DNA TGCGCCAGCAGCTTGGAGCCAGGAATGAACACTGAAGCTTTCTTT. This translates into CASSLEPGMNTEAFF.

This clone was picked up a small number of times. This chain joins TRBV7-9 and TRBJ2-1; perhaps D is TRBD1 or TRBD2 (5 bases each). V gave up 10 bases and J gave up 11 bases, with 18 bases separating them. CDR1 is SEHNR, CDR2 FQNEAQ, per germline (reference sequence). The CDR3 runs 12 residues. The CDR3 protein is CAISPRDRKQFF. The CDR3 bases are TGTGCCATTTCCCCACGGGACCGTAAGCAGTTCTTC.

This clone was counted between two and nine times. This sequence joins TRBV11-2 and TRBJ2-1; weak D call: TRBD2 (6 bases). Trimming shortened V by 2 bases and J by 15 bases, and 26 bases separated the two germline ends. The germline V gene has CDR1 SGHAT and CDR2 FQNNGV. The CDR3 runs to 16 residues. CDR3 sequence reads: CASSLLDGRPTPSMFF. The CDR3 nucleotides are TGTGCCAGCAGCTTACTCGACGGGAGACCTACGCCCAGCATGTTCTTC.

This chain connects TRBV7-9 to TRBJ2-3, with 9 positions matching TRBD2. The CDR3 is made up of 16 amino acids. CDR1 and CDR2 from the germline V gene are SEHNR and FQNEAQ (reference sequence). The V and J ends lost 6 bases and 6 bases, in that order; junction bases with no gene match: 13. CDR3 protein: CASSLWLAGPTDTQYF. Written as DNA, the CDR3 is TGTGCCAGCAGTTTGTGGCTAGCGGGGCCCACGGATACGCAGTATTTT.

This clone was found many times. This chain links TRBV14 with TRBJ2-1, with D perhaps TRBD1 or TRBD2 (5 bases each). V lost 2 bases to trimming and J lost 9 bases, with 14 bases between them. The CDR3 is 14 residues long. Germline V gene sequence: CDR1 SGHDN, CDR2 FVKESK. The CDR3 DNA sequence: TGTGCCAGCAGCCAAATACCTGGGGGAGCTGAGCAGTTCTTC. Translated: CASSQIPGGAEQFF.

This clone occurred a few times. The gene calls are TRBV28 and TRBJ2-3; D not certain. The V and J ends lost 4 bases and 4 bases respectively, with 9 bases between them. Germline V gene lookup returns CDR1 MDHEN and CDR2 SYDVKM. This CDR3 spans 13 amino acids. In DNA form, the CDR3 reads TGTGCCAGCAGTTCCGGAAGCTCAGATACGCAGTATTTT. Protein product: CASSSGSSDTQYF.